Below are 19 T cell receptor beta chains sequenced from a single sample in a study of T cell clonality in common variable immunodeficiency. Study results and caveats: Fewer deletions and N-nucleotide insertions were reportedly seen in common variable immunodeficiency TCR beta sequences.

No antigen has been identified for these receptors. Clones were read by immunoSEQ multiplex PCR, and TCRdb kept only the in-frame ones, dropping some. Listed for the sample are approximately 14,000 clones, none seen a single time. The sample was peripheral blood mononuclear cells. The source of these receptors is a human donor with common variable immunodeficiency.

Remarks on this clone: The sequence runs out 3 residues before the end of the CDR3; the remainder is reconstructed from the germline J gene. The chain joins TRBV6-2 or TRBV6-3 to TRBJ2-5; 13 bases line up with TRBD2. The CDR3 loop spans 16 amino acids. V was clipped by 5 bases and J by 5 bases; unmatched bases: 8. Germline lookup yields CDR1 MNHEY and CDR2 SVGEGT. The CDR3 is CASSGRLAGGSETQYF. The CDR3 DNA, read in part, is TGTGCCAGCAGTGGGAGACTAGCGGGGGGAAGTGAGACC.

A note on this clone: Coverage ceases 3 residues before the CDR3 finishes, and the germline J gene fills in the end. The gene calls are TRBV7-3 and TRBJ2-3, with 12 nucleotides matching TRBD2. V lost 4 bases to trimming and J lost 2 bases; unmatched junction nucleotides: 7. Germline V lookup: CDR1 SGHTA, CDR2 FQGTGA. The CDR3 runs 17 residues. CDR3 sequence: CASSSGLAGTFTDTQYF. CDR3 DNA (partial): TGTGCCAGCAGCTCCGGACTAGCGGGAACCTTCACAGATACG.

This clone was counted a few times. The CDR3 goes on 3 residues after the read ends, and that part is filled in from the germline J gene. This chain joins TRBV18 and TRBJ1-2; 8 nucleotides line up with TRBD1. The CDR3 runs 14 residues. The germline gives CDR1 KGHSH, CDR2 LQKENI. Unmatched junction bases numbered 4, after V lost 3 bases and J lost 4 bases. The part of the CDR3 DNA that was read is TGTGCCAGCTCACCTCAGGGGGCACGCTATGGC. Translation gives CASSPQGARYG. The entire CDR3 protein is CASSPQGARYGYTF.

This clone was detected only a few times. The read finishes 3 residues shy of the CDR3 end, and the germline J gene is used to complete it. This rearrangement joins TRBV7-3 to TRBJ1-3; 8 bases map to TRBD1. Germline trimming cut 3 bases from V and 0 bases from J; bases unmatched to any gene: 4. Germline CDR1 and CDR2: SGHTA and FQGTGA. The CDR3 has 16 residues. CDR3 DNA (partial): TGTGCCAGCAGCTTGACAGGGGAGAGCTCTGGAAACACC. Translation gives CASSLTGESSGNT. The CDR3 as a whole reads CASSLTGESSGNTIYF.

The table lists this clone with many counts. CDR3 bases read: TGTGCCAGCTCACCAAGGGGGACAGGGAGCACAGATACG. Translated: CASSPRGTGSTDT. The full CDR3 reads CASSPRGTGSTDTQYF. The chain joins TRBV18 to TRBJ2-3; 9 nucleotides match TRBD1. The read terminates 3 residues ahead of where the CDR3 ends, so the germline J gene completes it. Germline V gives CDR1 KGHSH, CDR2 LQKENI. J was trimmed by 0 bases and V by 2 bases; bases with no gene match: 3. The CDR3 is 16 amino acids.

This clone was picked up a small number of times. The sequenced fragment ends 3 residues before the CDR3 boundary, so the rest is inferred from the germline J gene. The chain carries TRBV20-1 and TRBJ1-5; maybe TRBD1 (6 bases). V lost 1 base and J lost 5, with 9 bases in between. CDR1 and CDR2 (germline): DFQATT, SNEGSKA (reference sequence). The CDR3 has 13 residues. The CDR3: CSARAAGDQPQHF. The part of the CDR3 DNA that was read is TGCAGTGCTAGAGCGGCAGGGGATCAGCCC.

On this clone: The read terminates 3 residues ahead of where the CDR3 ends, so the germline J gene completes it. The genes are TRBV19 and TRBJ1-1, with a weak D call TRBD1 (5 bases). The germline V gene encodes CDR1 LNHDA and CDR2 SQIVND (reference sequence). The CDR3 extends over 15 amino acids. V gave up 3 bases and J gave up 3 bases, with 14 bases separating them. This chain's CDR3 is CASSILVRGDTEAFF. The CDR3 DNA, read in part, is TGTGCCAGTAGTATTCTCGTTAGAGGGGACACTGAA.

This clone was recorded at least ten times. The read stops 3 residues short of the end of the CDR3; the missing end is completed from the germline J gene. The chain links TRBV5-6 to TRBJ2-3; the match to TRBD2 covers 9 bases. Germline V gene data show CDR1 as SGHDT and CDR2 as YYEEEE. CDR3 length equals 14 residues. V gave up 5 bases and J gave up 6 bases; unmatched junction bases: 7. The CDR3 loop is CASRTSGGPDTQYF. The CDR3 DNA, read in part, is TGTGCCAGCAGGACTAGCGGAGGGCCGGATACG.

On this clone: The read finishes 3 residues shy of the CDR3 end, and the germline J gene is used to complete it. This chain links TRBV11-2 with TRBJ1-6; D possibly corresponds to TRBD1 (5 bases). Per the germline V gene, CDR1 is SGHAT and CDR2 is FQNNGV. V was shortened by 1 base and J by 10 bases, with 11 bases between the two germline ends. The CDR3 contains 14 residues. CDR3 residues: CASSLVEGQSPLHF. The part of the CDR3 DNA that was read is TGTGCCAGCAGCTTAGTGGAGGGGCAATCACCC.

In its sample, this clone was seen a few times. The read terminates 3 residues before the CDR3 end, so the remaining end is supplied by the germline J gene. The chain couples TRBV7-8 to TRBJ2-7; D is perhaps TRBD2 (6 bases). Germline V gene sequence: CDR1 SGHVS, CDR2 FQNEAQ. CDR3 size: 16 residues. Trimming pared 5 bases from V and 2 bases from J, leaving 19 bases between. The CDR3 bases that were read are TGTGCCAGCAGCCCCTACACGGCGGGGACCGCCTACGAG. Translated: CASSPYTAGTAYE. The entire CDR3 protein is CASSPYTAGTAYEQYF. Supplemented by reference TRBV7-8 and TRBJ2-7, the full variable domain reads GAGVSQSPRYKVAKRGQDVALRCDPISGHVSLFWYQQALGQGPEFLTYFQNEAQLDKSGLPSDRFFAERPEGSVSTLKIQRTQQEDSAVYLCASSPYTAGTAYEQYFGPGTRLTVT.

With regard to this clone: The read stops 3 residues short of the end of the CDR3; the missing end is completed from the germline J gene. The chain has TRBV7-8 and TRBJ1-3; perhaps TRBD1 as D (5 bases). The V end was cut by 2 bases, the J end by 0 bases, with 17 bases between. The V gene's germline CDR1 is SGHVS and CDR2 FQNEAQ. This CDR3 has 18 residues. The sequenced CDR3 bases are TGTGCCAGCAGCTTATTTGTGTATGGGGCCGACTCTGGAAACACC. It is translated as CASSLFVYGADSGNT. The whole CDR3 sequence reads CASSLFVYGADSGNTIYF.

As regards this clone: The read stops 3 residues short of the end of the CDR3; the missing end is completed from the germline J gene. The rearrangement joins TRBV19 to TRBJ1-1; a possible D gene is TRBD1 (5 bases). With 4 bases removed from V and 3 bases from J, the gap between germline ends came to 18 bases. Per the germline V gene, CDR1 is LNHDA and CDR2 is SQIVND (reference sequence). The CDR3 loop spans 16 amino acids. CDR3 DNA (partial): TGTGCCAGTAGTACCCCGCTAGGGGAAGGGGACACTGAA. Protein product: CASSTPLGEGDTE. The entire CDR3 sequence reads CASSTPLGEGDTEAFF.

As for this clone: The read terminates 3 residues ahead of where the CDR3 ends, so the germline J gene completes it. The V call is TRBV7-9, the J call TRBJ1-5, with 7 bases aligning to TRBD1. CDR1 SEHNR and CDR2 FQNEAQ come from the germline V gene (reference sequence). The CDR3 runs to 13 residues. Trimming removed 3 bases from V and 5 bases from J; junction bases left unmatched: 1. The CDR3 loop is CASSFGQDQPQHF. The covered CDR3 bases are TGTGCCAGCAGCTTCGGACAGGATCAGCCC.

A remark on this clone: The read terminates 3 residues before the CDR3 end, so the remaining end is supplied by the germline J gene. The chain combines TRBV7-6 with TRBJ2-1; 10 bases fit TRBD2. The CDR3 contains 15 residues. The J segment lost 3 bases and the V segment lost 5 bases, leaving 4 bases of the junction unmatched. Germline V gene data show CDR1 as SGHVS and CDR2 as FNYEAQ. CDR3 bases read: TGTGCCAGCAGCCAGGGACTAGCGCTCTACAATGAG. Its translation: CASSQGLALYNE. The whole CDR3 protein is CASSQGLALYNEQFF.

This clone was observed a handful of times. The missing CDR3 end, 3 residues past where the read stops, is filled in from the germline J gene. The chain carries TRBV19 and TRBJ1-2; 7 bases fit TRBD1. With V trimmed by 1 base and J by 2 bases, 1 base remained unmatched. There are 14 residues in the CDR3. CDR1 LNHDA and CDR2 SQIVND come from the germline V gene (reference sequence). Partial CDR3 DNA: TGTGCCAGTAGTATAGCAGGGGGAAACTATGGC. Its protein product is CASSIAGGNYG. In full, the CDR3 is CASSIAGGNYGYTF.

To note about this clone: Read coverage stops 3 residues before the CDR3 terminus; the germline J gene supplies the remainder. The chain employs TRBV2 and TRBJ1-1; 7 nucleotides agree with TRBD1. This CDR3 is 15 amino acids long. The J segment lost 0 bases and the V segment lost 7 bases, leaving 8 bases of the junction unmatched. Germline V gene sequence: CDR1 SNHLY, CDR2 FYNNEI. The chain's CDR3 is CASTPHRGMNTEAFF. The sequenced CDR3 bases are TGTGCCAGCACCCCTCACAGGGGCATGAACACTGAA.

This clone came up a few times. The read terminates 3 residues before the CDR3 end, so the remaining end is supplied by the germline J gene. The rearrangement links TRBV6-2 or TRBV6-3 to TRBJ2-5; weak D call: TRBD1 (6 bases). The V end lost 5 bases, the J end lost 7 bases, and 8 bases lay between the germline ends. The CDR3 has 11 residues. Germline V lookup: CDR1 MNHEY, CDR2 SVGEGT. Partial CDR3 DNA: TGTGCCAGCAGTACAGGGCCGACC. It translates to CASSTGPT. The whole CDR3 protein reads CASSTGPTQYF.

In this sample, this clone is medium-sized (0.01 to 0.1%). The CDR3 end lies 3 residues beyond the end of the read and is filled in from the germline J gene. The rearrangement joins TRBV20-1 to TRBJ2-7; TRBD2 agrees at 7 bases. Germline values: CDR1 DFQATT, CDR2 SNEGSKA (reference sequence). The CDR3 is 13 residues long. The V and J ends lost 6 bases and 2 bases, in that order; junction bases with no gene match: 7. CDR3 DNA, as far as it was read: TGCAGTGCAGCGGCTAGCGGAACCTACGAG. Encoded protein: CSAAASGTYE. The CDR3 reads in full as CSAAASGTYEQYF.

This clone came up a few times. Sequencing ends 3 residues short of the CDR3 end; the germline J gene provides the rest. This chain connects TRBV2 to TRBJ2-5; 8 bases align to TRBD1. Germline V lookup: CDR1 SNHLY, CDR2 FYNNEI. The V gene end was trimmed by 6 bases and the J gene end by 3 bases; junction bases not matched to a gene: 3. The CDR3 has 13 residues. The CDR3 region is CASREDREETQYF. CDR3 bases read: TGTGCCAGCAGGGAGGACAGGGAAGAGACC.